This TCR beta chain is from a study of blood T cell repertoires in COVID-19. CDR3 size: 15 residues. CDR1 SGHVS and CDR2 FQNEAQ come from the germline V gene. V was pared by 0 bases and J by 3 bases, with 9 bases between. Only in-frame clones appear in the TCRdb table, and some are missing; sequencing was by immunoSEQ multiplex PCR. In the table there are fewer than 110,000 clones, 87% of which are singletons. Sequences were obtained from peripheral blood. The J gene is TRBJ1-5, the V gene TRBV7-8; D ambiguous. This clonotype was sampled from a man aged 50 or older in a cohort sampled during active COVID-19. In DNA, the CDR3 is TGTGCCAGCAGCTTAGCGGGCAGCCACAATCAGCCCCAGCATTTT. Translated, it gives CASSLAGSHNQPQHF.